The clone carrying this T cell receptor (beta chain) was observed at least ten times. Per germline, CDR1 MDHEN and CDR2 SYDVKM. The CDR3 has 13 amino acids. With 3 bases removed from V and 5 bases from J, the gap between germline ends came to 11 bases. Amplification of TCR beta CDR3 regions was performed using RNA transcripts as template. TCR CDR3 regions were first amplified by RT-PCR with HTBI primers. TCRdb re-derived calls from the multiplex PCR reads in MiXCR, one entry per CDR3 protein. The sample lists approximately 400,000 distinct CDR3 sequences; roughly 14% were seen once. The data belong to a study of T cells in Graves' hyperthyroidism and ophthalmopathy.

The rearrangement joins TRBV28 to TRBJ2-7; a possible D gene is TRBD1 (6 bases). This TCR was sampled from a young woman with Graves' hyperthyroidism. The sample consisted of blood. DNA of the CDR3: TGTGCCAGCAGTTTCAGGGGCAGGGACGAGCAGTACTTC. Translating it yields CASSFRGRDEQYF.